Each of the 28 T cell receptor beta chains below was sequenced from the same sample in a study of cytomegalovirus exposure and HLA in healthy donors. It was with 60 Vbeta and 13 Jbeta primers that the PCR ran. This table comes from immunoSEQ multiplex PCR, and its TCRdb copy is limited to in-frame clones, with some not included. This table holds 150,000 to 200,000 clones, approximately 80% found once. The sample taken for sequencing was PBMCs. These receptors originate from a woman aged 18-29 years in good health and CMV-seronegative.

This chain joins TRBV7-9 and TRBJ2-7, with 11 bases matching TRBD1. The ends lost 5 bases at V and 3 bases at J; junction bases unmatched: 6. The CDR3 is made up of 15 amino acids. Germline V CDR1 and CDR2: SEHNR, FQNEAQ (reference sequence). The CDR3 DNA reads TGTGCCAGCAGCAAGGGACAGGGGGGAATCTACGAGCAGTACTTC. This gives the protein CASSKGQGGIYEQYF.

This clone was seen once. The chain uses TRBV18 and TRBJ2-7; D remains ambiguous. The V gene's germline CDR1 is KGHSH and CDR2 LQKENI. The CDR3 is 14 residues long. Trimming removed 4 bases from V and 2 bases from J, with 12 bases in between. Written as DNA, the CDR3 is TGTGCCAGCTCACTATTAGACACCACCTACGAGCAGTACTTC. It specifies CASSLLDTTYEQYF.

In DNA, the CDR3 is TGTGCCAGCAAGTTGTCTGAAATAAGAGGCACTGAAGCTTTCTTT. Translated: CASKLSEIRGTEAFF. The chain carries TRBV6-1 and TRBJ1-1; D not resolved. The V gene lost 7 bases and the J gene lost 4 bases, with 19 bases spanning the gap. Germline V gene sequence: CDR1 MNHNS, CDR2 SASEGT. The CDR3 length is 15 residues.

Here the CDR3 DNA reads TGTGCCAGCAGCTTAGTAGGTGGAGGCGCGGATACGCAGTATTTT. This encodes CASSLVGGGADTQYF. This chain connects TRBV11-3 to TRBJ2-3, with D possibly TRBD2 on 5 matching bases. Trimming removed 1 base at V and 6 bases at J, with 14 bases between. The CDR3 spans 15 residues. The germline CDR1 and CDR2 sequences are SGHNT and YENEEA.

The chain couples TRBV5-4 to TRBJ2-5; weak D call: TRBD1 (6 bases). The better agreement between TRBJ2-7 and the DNA end casts doubt on the J call. The CDR3 totals 15 residues. Germline CDR1 is SGHNT and CDR2 is YYREEE (reference sequence). CDR3 sequence: CASSLAPDRTYEQYF. DNA of the CDR3: TGTGCCAGCAGCCTTGCCCCGGACAGAACCTACGAGCAGTACTTC.

V is TRBV5-1 and J is TRBJ2-7, with 7 bases identical to TRBD2. The germline V gene has CDR1 SGHRS and CDR2 YFSETQ. V shed 4 bases, J shed 7 bases, and the junction held 11 bases outside the gene matches. This CDR3 region has 14 residues. As DNA, the CDR3 is TGCGCCAGCAGCCGCCTCGGGGAGGGTGGAGAGCAGTACTTC. It yields the protein CASSRLGEGGEQYF.

The V and J genes are TRBV19 and TRBJ2-7; 10 bases are shared with TRBD1. The CDR3 extends over 15 amino acids. The germline V gene encodes CDR1 LNHDA and CDR2 SQIVND (reference sequence). J lost 7 bases, V lost 8 bases, and 14 bases had no gene match. The CDR3 region has the DNA TGTGCCAGTTCCTCCCCCGGGACAGGGGACAGTGAGCAGTACTTC. Amino acids: CASSSPGTGDSEQYF.

The rearrangement links TRBV28 to TRBJ1-4, with TRBD1 identical over 9 bases. This CDR3 region has 16 residues. The V and J ends lost 2 bases and 7 bases, in that order; junction bases with no gene match: 8. Germline CDR1 and CDR2: MDHEN and SYDVKM. As DNA, the CDR3 is TGTGCCAGCAGTTTAGTCGGGACAGGGTTTTCTGAAAAACTGTTTTTT. Its protein is CASSLVGTGFSEKLFF.

The chain links TRBV6-6 to TRBJ2-2, with D possibly TRBD2 on 6 matching bases. This CDR3 region has 13 residues. The germline gives CDR1 MNHNY, CDR2 SVGAGI (reference sequence). The V and J ends lost 8 bases and 4 bases respectively, with 11 bases between them. The CDR3 nucleotides read TGTGCCAGCTGCTCCGGGGGCACCGGGGAGCTGTTTTTT. Translated: CASCSGGTGELFF.

Turning to this clone: One end of the junction fails to match germline, which may point to a read error. The chain employs TRBV7-9 and TRBJ1-2; the match to TRBD1 covers 11 bases. Germline V gene sequence: CDR1 SEHNR, CDR2 FQNEAQ (reference sequence). The CDR3 loop spans 16 amino acids. Here the CDR3 DNA reads TGTGCCAACAGCCCTCGGGACAGGGGGGCTGGATATGGCTACACCTTC. Amino acids: CANSPRDRGAGYGYTF.

This sequence joins TRBV5-1 and TRBJ1-2; 10 bases are shared with TRBD1. The CDR3 covers 14 residues. Germline V gives CDR1 SGHRS, CDR2 YFSETQ. V dropped 3 bases and J dropped 8; count of bases not matched to a gene: 7. The CDR3 nucleotides are TGCGCCAGCAGCTCCACCGACAGGGGGCAGGGCTACACCTTC. Protein product: CASSSTDRGQGYTF.

V is TRBV5-8 and J is TRBJ1-6; weak D call: TRBD1 (5 bases). Germline CDR1 SGHTS, CDR2 YDEGEE. The CDR3 runs to 14 residues. With 2 bases removed from V and 7 bases from J, the gap between germline ends came to 10 bases. CDR3 nucleotide sequence: TGTGCCAGCAGCTTCGGGGGGGGAAATTCACCCCTCCACTTT. This sequence encodes CASSFGGGNSPLHF.

This chain joins TRBV28 and TRBJ1-6; TRBD1 matches at 8 bases. The CDR3 contains 15 residues. Trimming at V came to 6 bases and at J to 9 bases, leaving 10 bases not matched to a gene. The germline CDR1 and CDR2 sequences are MDHEN and SYDVKM. CDR3 in amino acids: CASRPQGAEISPLHF. CDR3 in DNA: TGTGCCAGCAGACCTCAGGGGGCAGAAATTTCACCCCTCCACTTT. The full variable domain, completed using reference TRBV28 and TRBJ1-6, is DVKVTQSSRYLVKRTGEKVFLECVQDMDHENMFWYRQDPGLGLRLIYFSYDVKMKEKGDIPEGYSVSREKKERFSLILESASTNQTSMYLCASRPQGAEISPLHFGNGTRLTVT.

The chain employs TRBV6-5 and TRBJ1-1; D call uncertain. This CDR3 is built from 15 residues. Germline loops: CDR1 MNHEY, CDR2 SVGAGI. V dropped 2 bases and J dropped 0 bases, with 10 bases sitting between them. The CDR3 loop reads CASSYRRGMNTEAFF. In DNA form, the CDR3 reads TGTGCCAGCAGTTACAGGCGAGGCATGAACACTGAAGCTTTCTTT.

The chain uses TRBV9 and TRBJ2-1; TRBD2 matches at 9 bases. The CDR3 runs 16 residues. Germline V gene lookup returns CDR1 SGDLS and CDR2 YYNGEE. The ends lost 5 bases at V and 0 bases at J; junction bases unmatched: 6. CDR3 in DNA: TGTGCCAGCAGTAACCGACTAGCGGACTCCTACAATGAGCAGTTCTTC. Translated: CASSNRLADSYNEQFF. Supplemented by reference TRBV9 and TRBJ2-1, the full variable domain reads DSGVTQTPKHLITATGQRVTLRCSPRSGDLSVYWYQQSLDQGLQFLIQYYNGEERAKGNILERFSAQQFPDLHSELNLSSLELGDSALYFCASSNRLADSYNEQFFGPGTRLTVL.

As regards this clone: This sample also contains other DNA sequences that code for the same CDR3. The genes are TRBV7-9 and TRBJ1-5; no firm D call. The germline gives CDR1 SEHNR, CDR2 FQNEAQ (reference sequence). Trimming left V 6 bases short and J 2 bases short, with 5 bases between. CDR3 length: 12 amino acids. CDR3 coding DNA: TGTGCCAGCAGTTCGGGCAATCAGCCCCAGCATTTT. Translated: CASSSGNQPQHF.

V is TRBV30 and J is TRBJ2-3; weak D call: TRBD1 (6 bases). Deletions cut 0 bases from V and 4 bases from J, with 14 bases between. Looked up from germline, CDR1 is GTSNPN and CDR2 is SVGIG (reference sequence). CDR3 length: 15 amino acids. CDR3 coding DNA: TGTGCCTGGAGTGTCTCCAGGGGTCCTGCAGATACGCAGTATTTT. The encoded protein is CAWSVSRGPADTQYF.

The chain has TRBV6-6 and TRBJ1-2; 10 nucleotides match TRBD1. V lost 0 bases to trimming and J lost 5 bases; unmatched junction nucleotides: 6. CDR3 length equals 16 residues. CDR1 is MNHNY and CDR2 is SVGAGI in the germline V gene (reference sequence). CDR3 bases: TGTGCCAGCAGTTACTCGAGACAGGGGGCGATTTATGGCTACACCTTC. Protein: CASSYSRQGAIYGYTF.

CDR3 nucleotides: TGTGCCAGCTCACTGGGTGCTAGCTCCTACGAGCAGTACTTC. Translated, it gives CASSLGASSYEQYF. The chain couples TRBV18 to TRBJ2-7; the D is unclear. The CDR3 is made up of 14 amino acids. Germline loops: CDR1 KGHSH, CDR2 LQKENI. Deletions cut 4 bases from V and 0 bases from J, with 10 bases between.

The chain employs TRBV15 and TRBJ2-3, with D possibly TRBD1 on 6 matching bases. The CDR3 extends over 17 amino acids. Germline CDR1 LNHNV, CDR2 YYDKDF (reference sequence). The germline V and J ends were trimmed by 3 bases and 4 bases, with 20 bases remaining between them. CDR3 loop: CATSSYWGQEDSDTQYF. The CDR3 DNA follows: TGTGCCACCAGCAGCTATTGGGGACAAGAGGACTCAGATACGCAGTATTTT.

Note on this clone: At one end the junction does not follow the germline gene, possibly because of a read error. The chain joins TRBV2 to TRBJ2-5; 9 bases align to TRBD2. Germline V gene sequence: CDR1 SNHLY, CDR2 FYNNEI. The length of the CDR3 is 17 residues. CDR3: CASRSGLTSGTQETRYF. The DNA of the CDR3 is TGTGCCAGCAGGTCGGGCCTGACTAGCGGCACCCAAGAGACCCGGTACTTC.

This CDR3 reads CASSIALTNTEAFF. The CDR3 region has the DNA TGTGCCAGTAGTATAGCGTTAACTAACACTGAAGCTTTCTTT. V usage is TRBV19 and J usage is TRBJ1-1; D gene ambiguous. The CDR3 sequence is 14 residues long. Germline CDR1 is LNHDA and CDR2 is SQIVND (reference sequence). V shed 1 base and J shed 2 bases, with 8 bases lying between them.

For this clone: Germline is not matched at one junction end, which may reflect a read error. V gene TRBV5-1 combines with J gene TRBJ2-1; 8 bases map to TRBD2. Germline V gives CDR1 SGHRS, CDR2 YFSETQ. The CDR3 covers 16 residues. The DNA of the CDR3 is TGCGCCAGCAGCTTGGGCAGCGGGGGCTCCTACAATGGGCAGTTCTTC. Its protein product is CASSLGSGGSYNGQFF.

The chain is built from TRBV5-4 and TRBJ2-7; 12 nucleotides match TRBD1. Losses at the gene ends were 5 bases for V and 5 bases for J; bases not matched to a gene: 11. This CDR3 has 16 residues. Germline lookup yields CDR1 SGHNT and CDR2 YYREEE (reference sequence). The CDR3 DNA reads TGTGCCAGCAGTACTCGAGTCGGGACAGGGGGCCACGAGCAGTACTTC. Its translation is CASSTRVGTGGHEQYF.

The CDR3 DNA sequence: TGTGCCAGCAGCGCTGGACTAGCGGGGGACTACGAGCAGTACTTC. Its protein product is CASSAGLAGDYEQYF. V and J are TRBV9 and TRBJ2-7; 13 bases are shared with TRBD2. With 3 bases clipped from V and 3 bases from J, the junction kept 3 bases outside the gene matches. The CDR3 is made up of 15 amino acids. Per germline, CDR1 SGDLS and CDR2 YYNGEE.

V is TRBV5-5 and J is TRBJ2-1; TRBD1 aligns across 7 bases. The CDR3 is 13 amino acids. Per the germline V gene, CDR1 is SGHKS and CDR2 is YYEKEE (reference sequence). V lost 5 bases to trimming and J lost 3 bases; unmatched junction nucleotides: 2. The CDR3 DNA is TGTGCCAGCAGAAGGGACAGCTACAATGAGCAGTTCTTC. Translated: CASRRDSYNEQFF.

This clone was seen only once. This chain joins TRBV10-2 and TRBJ1-2, with D hard to call. Germline lookup yields CDR1 WSHSY and CDR2 SAAADI. The ends were cut back, 4 bases at V and 4 bases at J, with 16 bases in the middle. The CDR3 sequence is 15 residues long. CDR3 amino acids: CASSVGRRTSYGYTF. Here the CDR3 DNA reads TGCGCCAGCAGTGTCGGGAGGCGTACTTCCTATGGCTACACCTTC.

This chain joins TRBV28 and TRBJ2-7; possibly TRBD1 for D (6 bases). The CDR3 contains 20 residues. Germline V gives CDR1 MDHEN, CDR2 SYDVKM. V was trimmed by 7 bases and J by 0 bases, leaving 31 bases between them. CDR3 amino acids: CASINTAWTVGDKSSYEQYF. Here the CDR3 DNA reads TGTGCCAGCATCAACACCGCATGGACAGTGGGCGATAAGAGCTCCTACGAGCAGTACTTC.